The 31 T cell receptor beta chains below come from one sample, sequenced in a study of shared clonotypes between healthy human individuals. Measured with immunoSEQ multiplex PCR; TCRdb has only the in-frame clones, and not every one. The table includes 2.3 million or so clones, about 92% detected once. The material sequenced was naive CD4+ T cells from PBMCs. Subset given: CD45RA+ positively selected. These TCRs come from a man aged 18 to 30 in good health. Some clones in this sample may be carry-over from other donors' samples.

V is TRBV5-1 and J is TRBJ2-2, with TRBD2 as a possible D gene (6 bases). V shed 4 bases and J shed 1 base, with 11 bases lying between them. The CDR3 covers 15 residues. Germline CDR1 reads SGHRS; CDR2 reads YFSETQ. This chain's CDR3 is CASSRGGENTGELFF. CDR3 DNA sequence: TGCGCCAGCAGCAGGGGAGGCGAGAACACCGGGGAGCTGTTTTTT.

This chain links TRBV4-1 with TRBJ2-5; no definite D call. The CDR3 is made up of 19 amino acids. Trimming took off 2 bases at V and 1 base at J, with 23 bases between the two ends. CDR1 is MGHRA and CDR2 is YSYEKL in the germline V gene. The CDR3 DNA sequence: TGCGCCAGCAGCCAACCTTGGATCTCCGGGCCCCGGGTCCAAGAGACCCAGTACTTC. It is translated as CASSQPWISGPRVQETQYF.

Notes on this clone: Other DNA variants within this sample encode the same CDR3. The chain combines TRBV6-5 with TRBJ2-7; 7 nucleotides match TRBD2. CDR3 length: 12 residues. V gave up 6 bases and J gave up 7 bases; unmatched junction bases: 6. Germline values: CDR1 MNHEY, CDR2 SVGAGI. In DNA form, the CDR3 reads TGTGCCAGCAGACGCGGGGAGGGGGAGCAGTACTTC. Its protein is CASRRGEGEQYF.

This chain connects TRBV19 to TRBJ2-5, with TRBD1 identical over 9 bases. CDR3 length equals 15 residues. From germline, CDR1 is LNHDA and CDR2 SQIVND (reference sequence). V lost 5 bases, J lost 0 bases, and 4 bases stayed unmatched. This CDR3 reads CASSSGTGHQETQYF. DNA of the CDR3: TGTGCCAGTAGTTCCGGGACAGGGCACCAAGAGACCCAGTACTTC.

The chain recombines TRBV19 with TRBJ1-5; D ambiguous. The V and J ends lost 0 bases and 4 bases respectively, with 7 bases between them. The germline V gene has CDR1 LNHDA and CDR2 SQIVND (reference sequence). CDR3 length equals 14 residues. The CDR3 region is CASSIDGWNQPQHF. CDR3 sequence (DNA): TGTGCCAGTAGTATAGATGGCTGGAATCAGCCCCAGCATTTT.

The chain carries TRBV5-4 and TRBJ2-1; TRBD2 matches 13 bases. CDR3 size: 16 residues. Germline V gives CDR1 SGHNT, CDR2 YYREEE (reference sequence). V shed 4 bases, J shed 4 bases, and the junction held 5 bases outside the gene matches. The CDR3 bases are TGTGCCAGCAGCCGCGGGACTAGCGGGACTTACAATGAGCAGTTCTTC. Its protein product is CASSRGTSGTYNEQFF.

The CDR3: CASSRRVQQFF. CDR3 nucleotides: TGTGCCAGCAGCCGGCGGGTGCAGCAGTTCTTC. The rearrangement uses TRBV28 and TRBJ2-1, with D possibly matching TRBD2 (5 bases). The V gene's germline CDR1 is MDHEN and CDR2 SYDVKM. V gave up 6 bases and J gave up 11 bases, with 11 bases separating them. There are 11 residues in the CDR3.

The chain couples TRBV27 to TRBJ2-7; D unresolved. V gave up 8 bases and J gave up 2 bases, with 10 bases separating them. The germline V gene encodes CDR1 MNHEY and CDR2 SMNVEV (reference sequence). This CDR3 is built from 12 residues. The CDR3 nucleotides read TGTGCCAGCGGGCAGTTCACCTACGAGCAGTACTTC. This encodes CASGQFTYEQYF.

This clone was seen more than once but under ten times. J is TRBJ1-4 and V is TRBV2; D possibly corresponds to TRBD1 (5 bases). The V end was cut by 8 bases, the J end by 4 bases, with 8 bases between. CDR1 and CDR2 (germline): SNHLY, FYNNEI. The CDR3 consists of 12 residues. The CDR3 region is CASGTDNEKLFF. CDR3 sequence (DNA): TGTGCCAGCGGGACGGATAATGAAAAACTGTTTTTT.

This chain joins TRBV6-5 and TRBJ2-1; 9 bases agree with TRBD2. This CDR3 is 15 amino acids long. Germline V CDR1 and CDR2: MNHEY, SVGAGI. The trim removed 5 bases at V and 6 bases at J, leaving 8 bases unmatched. The CDR3 sequence: CASSPRLAGPNEQFF. The DNA of the CDR3 is TGTGCCAGCAGTCCTCGGCTAGCGGGACCCAATGAGCAGTTCTTC.

J is TRBJ2-7 and V is TRBV2; the D gene could be TRBD1 or TRBD2 (5 bases each). Trimming took 6 bases from V and 13 from J, leaving 16 bases between them. From germline, CDR1 is SNHLY and CDR2 FYNNEI. This CDR3 has 11 amino acids. The CDR3 loop reads CASRRDAGGYF. The CDR3 region has the DNA TGTGCCAGCAGACGGGACGCCGGAGGCTACTTC.

This chain joins TRBV11-3 and TRBJ1-1; weak D call: TRBD1 (5 bases). The V and J ends lost 2 bases and 3 bases respectively, with 7 bases between them. This CDR3 contains 13 residues. Germline V gives CDR1 SGHNT, CDR2 YENEEA. The CDR3 here is CASSLLGDTEAFF. The CDR3 coding sequence is TGTGCCAGCAGCTTATTAGGGGACACTGAAGCTTTCTTT.

This clone appeared a single time. V and J are TRBV9 and TRBJ2-1; D is possibly TRBD1 (5 bases). The CDR3 has 14 amino acids. Per the germline V gene, CDR1 is SGDLS and CDR2 is YYNGEE. Trimming took off 2 bases at V and 2 bases at J, with 8 bases between the two ends. The CDR3 coding sequence is TGTGCCAGCAGCGTTTCGACAGCCTACAATGAGCAGTTCTTC. The encoded protein is CASSVSTAYNEQFF.

The chain employs TRBV18 and TRBJ2-2; D uncertain. The CDR3 sequence is 16 residues long. Per germline, CDR1 KGHSH and CDR2 LQKENI. Trimming shortened V by 1 base and J by 6 bases, and 15 bases separated the two germline ends. Here the CDR3 DNA reads TGTGCCAGCTCACCACGGCTAGTGGATGGGGCCGGGGAGCTGTTTTTT. Translated, it gives CASSPRLVDGAGELFF.

This CDR3 is CASSFTKRTGNTGELFF. The CDR3 DNA reads as TGCGCCAGCAGCTTCACTAAGAGGACAGGGAACACCGGGGAGCTGTTTTTT. The chain has TRBV4-1 and TRBJ2-2, with 7 nucleotides matching TRBD1. CDR1 is MGHRA and CDR2 is YSYEKL in the germline V gene. The CDR3 covers 17 residues. Trimming took 5 bases from V and 1 from J; bases not matched to a gene: 10.

The V and J genes are TRBV14 and TRBJ2-1; 7 bases line up with TRBD2. V lost 1 base to trimming and J lost 4 bases; unmatched junction nucleotides: 7. The CDR3 has 16 residues. Germline values: CDR1 SGHDN, CDR2 FVKESK. CDR3 bases: TGTGCCAGCAGCCAAGTCGTGGGAGGGCCGTACAATGAGCAGTTCTTC. Its protein product is CASSQVVGGPYNEQFF.

V usage is TRBV2 and J usage is TRBJ2-5, with D possibly matching TRBD2 (7 bases). Germline V gene data show CDR1 as SNHLY and CDR2 as FYNNEI. The CDR3 runs to 15 residues. V lost 4 bases and J 5 bases, leaving 17 bases between the germline ends. The CDR3 DNA reads as TGTGCCAGCAGTGCCGAGGGGGGGCAGGGTGAGACCCAGTACTTC. It yields the protein CASSAEGGQGETQYF.

The chain has TRBV7-9 and TRBJ2-5, with D perhaps TRBD1 (6 bases). V lost 3 bases and J lost 4, with 18 bases in between. Germline CDR1 reads SEHNR; CDR2 reads FQNEAQ (reference sequence). This CDR3 has 16 residues. The DNA of the CDR3 is TGTGCCAGCAGCTTTTTCAGGGGCCCACGGGGAGAGACCCAGTACTTC. It codes for CASSFFRGPRGETQYF.

The chain joins TRBV5-1 to TRBJ2-7; D gene uncertain. Trimming cost V 0 bases and J 2 bases, with 12 bases left between them. This CDR3 contains 15 residues. Germline CDR1 and CDR2: SGHRS and YFSETQ. This CDR3 reads CASSLGQAVPYEQYF. The CDR3, as DNA: TGCGCCAGCAGCTTGGGCCAGGCCGTTCCCTACGAGCAGTACTTC.

Comments on this clone: A junction boundary mismatches the germline segment, possibly from a read error. At the DNA level, this CDR3 is encoded by other sequences in the same sample as well. The chain joins TRBV18 to TRBJ2-5; D uncertain. Germline V lookup: CDR1 KGHSH, CDR2 LQKENI. The CDR3 sequence is 13 residues long. The chain's CDR3 is CASSPPGLETQYF. The CDR3 DNA reads TGTGCCAGCTCCCCACCCGGTTTGGAGACCCAGTACTTC. The complete variable domain, with remaining parts taken from reference TRBV18 and TRBJ2-5, reads NAGVMQNPRHLVRRRGQEARLRCSPMKGHSHVYWYRQLPEEGLKFMVYLQKENIIDESGMPKERFSAEFPKEGPSILRIQQVVRGDSAAYFCASSPPGLETQYFGPGTRLLVL.

V and J are TRBV18 and TRBJ1-3; maybe TRBD1 (5 bases). V shed 5 bases and J shed 2 bases, with 13 bases lying between them. This CDR3 is built from 15 residues. The germline V gene has CDR1 KGHSH and CDR2 LQKENI. The CDR3 sequence: CASSSQVPPGNTIYF. For the CDR3, the DNA is TGTGCCAGCTCATCACAGGTTCCCCCTGGAAACACCATATATTTT. The full variable domain, rest sourced from reference TRBV18 and TRBJ1-3, is NAGVMQNPRHLVRRRGQEARLRCSPMKGHSHVYWYRQLPEEGLKFMVYLQKENIIDESGMPKERFSAEFPKEGPSILRIQQVVRGDSAAYFCASSSQVPPGNTIYFGEGSWLTVV.

V gene TRBV18 combines with J gene TRBJ1-1; D unclear. CDR1 is KGHSH, CDR2 LQKENI, per germline. This CDR3 region has 12 residues. The V end was cut by 3 bases, the J end by 8 bases, with 10 bases between. The CDR3 reads CASSPNWREAFF. Here the CDR3 DNA reads TGTGCCAGCTCACCGAATTGGAGGGAAGCTTTCTTT. Using reference TRBV18 and TRBJ1-1 for the parts outside the CDR3, the full variable domain is NAGVMQNPRHLVRRRGQEARLRCSPMKGHSHVYWYRQLPEEGLKFMVYLQKENIIDESGMPKERFSAEFPKEGPSILRIQQVVRGDSAAYFCASSPNWREAFFGQGTRLTVV.

This chain links TRBV18 with TRBJ1-3; 8 bases map to TRBD1. J lost 3 bases, V lost 5 bases, and 3 bases had no gene match. Germline CDR1 reads KGHSH; CDR2 reads LQKENI. The CDR3 is 14 amino acids. The chain's CDR3 is CASSVGQGGNTIYF. CDR3 DNA sequence: TGTGCCAGCTCAGTTGGACAGGGTGGAAACACCATATATTTT.

This chain connects TRBV11-3 to TRBJ2-2, with 11 bases aligning to TRBD1. The CDR3 extends over 16 amino acids. V trimming: 5 bases; J trimming: 0 bases; junction bases outside the gene matches: 2. The V gene's germline CDR1 is SGHNT and CDR2 YENEEA. In DNA form, the CDR3 reads TGTGCCAGCAGCGAGGGACAGGGGGCGAACACCGGGGAGCTGTTTTTT. Translating it yields CASSEGQGANTGELFF.

The J gene is TRBJ2-7, the V gene TRBV6-5; D is uncertain. Trimming stripped 0 bases from V and 3 bases from J, with 12 bases between. This CDR3 region has 15 residues. From germline, CDR1 is MNHEY and CDR2 SVGAGI. Written as DNA, the CDR3 is TGTGCCAGCAGTTACTCGGCGACTTCACACTACGAGCAGTACTTC. Amino acids: CASSYSATSHYEQYF.

The rearrangement uses TRBV28 and TRBJ2-1; 7 nucleotides line up with TRBD1. V trimming: 5 bases; J trimming: 13 bases; junction bases outside the gene matches: 29. The CDR3 is made up of 19 amino acids. Germline V gene sequence: CDR1 MDHEN, CDR2 SYDVKM. CDR3 sequence reads: CASSTQGQRIPGGRSIQFF. The CDR3 coding sequence is TGTGCCAGCAGTACCCAGGGACAGAGGATTCCTGGTGGGAGATCAATCCAGTTCTTC.

The chain joins TRBV15 to TRBJ2-7, with D hard to call. This CDR3 comprises 13 residues. Between the trimmed V and J ends, which lost 3 bases and 6 bases, there was a span of 12 bases. The germline V gene has CDR1 LNHNV and CDR2 YYDKDF (reference sequence). CDR3 bases: TGTGCCACCAGCAGGGACCCTTTTTTCGAGCAGTACTTC. It codes for CATSRDPFFEQYF.

The CDR3 DNA sequence: TGTGCCAGCAGGGGCTTGGGTTCAGGGAACACTGAAGCTTTCTTT. Protein: CASRGLGSGNTEAFF. V usage is TRBV6-5 and J usage is TRBJ1-1; the D is unclear. The germline V gene has CDR1 MNHEY and CDR2 SVGAGI. Trimming removed 6 bases at V and 1 base at J, with 15 bases between. The CDR3 is 15 residues long.

This chain joins TRBV18 and TRBJ1-5, with TRBD1 matching over 12 bases. The J segment lost 6 bases and the V segment lost 2 bases, leaving 5 bases of the junction unmatched. There are 16 residues in the CDR3. Germline values: CDR1 KGHSH, CDR2 LQKENI. Here the CDR3 DNA reads TGTGCCAGCTCACCAATGGGACAGGGGGCTGCTCAGCCCCAGCATTTT. Residues: CASSPMGQGAAQPQHF.

The chain uses TRBV28 and TRBJ1-2; D call uncertain. The CDR3 consists of 13 residues. V was clipped by 7 bases and J by 3 bases, with 12 bases between them. Germline V gives CDR1 MDHEN, CDR2 SYDVKM. The CDR3 region has the DNA TGTGCCAGCACCCTTACGCGAGACTATGGCTACACCTTC. Residues: CASTLTRDYGYTF.

This sequence joins TRBV4-2 and TRBJ1-1; a weak D match, TRBD1 (6 bases). The CDR3 extends over 15 amino acids. Trimming removed 1 base at V and 5 bases at J, with 14 bases between. Germline lookup yields CDR1 LGHNA and CDR2 YNFKEQ. CDR3 DNA sequence: TGTGCCAGCAGCCAAGGGGTAGGGGGTGGTACTGAAGCTTTCTTT. Its protein product is CASSQGVGGGTEAFF.